This T cell receptor beta chain was documented in a study of cytomegalovirus exposure and HLA in healthy donors. The wider study: Researchers found that less than 90% of under 450 genotyped donors fell within the Caucasian-associated ancestry cluster.

60 Vbeta and 13 Jbeta primers were used in PCR. Original handling: In a later analysis, approximately 73 million unique TCR beta chains included roughly 11 million shared by two or more donors. Repertoires were generated with immunoSEQ multiplex PCR, while TCRdb's copy carries only in-frame clones and drops some. For V, J and clone size, that table is used; D and trimming come from the DNA. The sample has 90,000 to 120,000 clones, approximately 79% seen once. Study-wide findings and caveats: Later genetic work tied a missense DCLRE1C variant to beta-chain V and J trimming. Links to common viral pathogens appeared, in a later analysis, for several of the most significant clusters.

On this clone: Antigen: not known.

This CDR3 is 15 amino acids long. The J gene is TRBJ1-1, the V gene TRBV12-2; the table's TRBD1 call for D was not verified on the DNA. TRBV12-2 is noted as a pseudogene. Sequences were obtained from PBMCs. This TCR came from a man younger than 35 in good health and CMV-seronegative. CDR3: CASRLAGHSNTEAFF. CDR3 in DNA: TGTGCAAGTCGCTTAGCGGGACATTCGAACACTGAAGCTTTCTTT.